This T cell receptor beta chain was identified during a study of spatial heterogeneity in lung cancer. Study information: Each time, sequencing found more beta-chain sequences than alpha-chain sequences. Within raw reads, each unique TCR and UMI combination appeared on average more than ten times.

The germline V gene has CDR1 MGHDK and CDR2 SYGVNS. The CDR3 covers 14 residues. The junction had 6 bases not matched to a gene; V was cut back by 6 bases and J by 1 base. Documented time point: sample taken at primary tumor resection. Frozen PBMC, nontumor lung or tumor provided whole RNA, which was sequenced unsorted. A total of around 76 untreated early-stage non-small cell lung cancer patients served as donors. Unique molecular identifiers tagged every individual TCR cDNA molecule. TCRdb reprocessed the 5' RACE reads with MiXCR, giving one entry per CDR3 protein. This table has about 6,900 distinct CDR3 sequences, 3.5% to 5% appearing once.

This clonotype originated in a female donor with early-stage non-small cell lung cancer. The gene calls are TRBV25-1 and TRBJ2-7; TRBD1 agrees at 7 bases. This specimen was normal lung tissue next to the tumor, taken at surgery. This CDR3 reads CASSPPGQSYEQYF. In nucleotides, the CDR3 is TGTGCCAGCAGCCCTCCGGGACAGTCCTACGAGCAGTACTTC.